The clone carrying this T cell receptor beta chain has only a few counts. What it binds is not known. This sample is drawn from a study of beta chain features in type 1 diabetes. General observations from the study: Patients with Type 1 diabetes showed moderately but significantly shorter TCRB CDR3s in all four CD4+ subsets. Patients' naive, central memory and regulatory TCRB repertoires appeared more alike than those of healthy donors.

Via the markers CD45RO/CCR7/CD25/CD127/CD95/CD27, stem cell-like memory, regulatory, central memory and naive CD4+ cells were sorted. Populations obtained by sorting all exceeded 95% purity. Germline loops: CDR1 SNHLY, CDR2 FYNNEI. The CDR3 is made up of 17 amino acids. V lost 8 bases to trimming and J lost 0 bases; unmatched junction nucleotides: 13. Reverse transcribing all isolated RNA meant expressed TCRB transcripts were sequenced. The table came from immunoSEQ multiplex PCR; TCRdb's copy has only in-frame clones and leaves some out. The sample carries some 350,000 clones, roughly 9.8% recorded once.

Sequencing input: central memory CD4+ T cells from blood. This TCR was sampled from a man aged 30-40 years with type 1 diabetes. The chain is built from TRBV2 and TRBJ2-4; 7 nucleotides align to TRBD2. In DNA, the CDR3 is TGTGCCAGCCATTCCACCGGCCGGGGGGAAGCCAAAAACATTCAGTACTTC. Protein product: CASHSTGRGEAKNIQYF.